The present T cell receptor (beta chain) was sequenced within a study of vaccination effects on CD4 cells after COVID-19. Produced via immunoSEQ multiplex PCR; TCRdb's table is partial and in-frame only. The sample has 20,000 to 30,000 clones; approximately 62% are singletons. ViraFEST used viral peptide pools to expand antigen-specific CD4+ T cells before sequencing. Upon completion of about eleven days in culture, CD4+ T cells were isolated. The person acquired a PCR-confirmed SARS-CoV-2 infection between March and December 2020. Half-medium exchanges with IL-2 medium took place on days 3 and 7. On this clone itself: The antigen is not known.

CDR3 length equals 17 residues. Germline loops: CDR1 SGHNT, CDR2 YYREEE (reference sequence). With 4 bases clipped from V and 0 bases from J, the junction kept 7 bases outside the gene matches. General study findings and limits: Spike-reactive clones detected post-vaccine in convalescents consisted mainly of new vaccine-induced clones. Among infection- and vaccine-induced clones, marked clonal contraction occurred late after vaccination.

The J gene is TRBJ1-1, the V gene TRBV5-4; 12 bases map to TRBD1. The TCR sequence derives from a human donor who had a prior SARS-CoV-2 infection. The input for sequencing was CD4+ T cells from PBMCs cultured with SARS-CoV-2 spike peptides, taken before COVID-19 vaccination. CDR3 in amino acids: CASSPGQGAVLNTEAFF. In DNA form, the CDR3 reads TGTGCCAGCAGCCCGGGACAGGGGGCGGTTTTGAACACTGAAGCTTTCTTT.